A selection of T cell receptor beta chains follows, all from one sample in a study of blood T cell repertoires in COVID-19. Data came from immunoSEQ multiplex PCR; TCRdb stores just in-frame clones and leaves some out. The sample shows roughly 200,000 clones, around 91% of them seen only once. Sequences were obtained from peripheral blood. These TCRs come from a man aged 45 to 65 with acute or convalescent COVID-19. Each CDR3 is given with its conserved first and last residue. A D gene is named only where the DNA matches it firmly. Clone size is not always given. Where it is, it says once, few, many or a class for expanded clones.

V gene	J gene	clone size	D gene	CDR3 length	CDR3 DNA	CDR3 protein
TRBV12-5	TRBJ1-1	few	TRBD1	15	TGTGCTAGTGGCCCCGGGACAGGGGGCGGCACTGAAGCTTTCTTT	CASGPGTGGGTEAFF
TRBV5-1	TRBJ1-2	.	TRBD1	15	TGCGCCAGCAGCTTGGAAGGGGGCAATGTCTATGGCTACACCTTC	CASSLEGGNVYGYTF
TRBV5-1	TRBJ2-1	.	TRBD2	15	TGCGCCAGCAGCTTGGCGGGAGGCCTATACAATGAGCAGTTCTTC	CASSLAGGLYNEQFF
TRBV11-2	TRBJ2-1	.	TRBD2	16	TGTGCCAGCAGCCCGATGGGGACTAGCGGGTACAATGAGCAGTTCTTC	CASSPMGTSGYNEQFF
TRBV2	TRBJ1-1	once	.	13	TGTGCCAGCAGACAGGGCATAGGCACTGAAGCTTTCTTT	CASRQGIGTEAFF
TRBV7-3	TRBJ2-2	once	TRBD1	18	TGTGCCAGCAGCTTAGCAAGGGTGGACAGGGGGCAACCCGGGGAGCTGTTTTTT	CASSLARVDRGQPGELFF
TRBV2	TRBJ2-5	.	TRBD2	16	TGTGCCAGCAGTGAGCGGGAGAGGGCCTCGGGAGAGACCCAGTACTTC	CASSERERASGETQYF
TRBV18	TRBJ2-7	once	.	14	TGTGCCAGCTCACCAGGGCTTTCAAGTTACGAGCAGTACTTC	CASSPGLSSYEQYF
TRBV19	TRBJ1-1	.	.	14	TGTGCCAGTACACTCACAGGGACCTACACTGAAGCTTTCTTT	CASTLTGTYTEAFF
TRBV3-1/TRBV3-2	TRBJ2-2	.	TRBD1	17	TGTGCCAGCAGCCAAGTCAAGGACAGGGGGAATACCGGGGAGCTGTTTTTT	CASSQVKDRGNTGELFF
TRBV9	TRBJ2-2	.	.	13	TGTGCCAGCAGCGTGTGGAGATCCGGGGAGCTGTTTTTT	CASSVWRSGELFF
TRBV28	TRBJ1-5	.	.	16	TGTGCCAGCAGTTTCTACCGGGGGGGGGCCAATCAGCCCCAGCATTTT	CASSFYRGGANQPQHF
TRBV6-1	TRBJ1-2	.	.	14	TGTGCCAGCAGTGAAATGCGGGGTATCTATGGCTACACCTTC	CASSEMRGIYGYTF
TRBV5-1	TRBJ2-3	.	.	14	TGCGCCAGCAGCCCGGGGGAACGCACAGATACGCAGTATTTT	CASSPGERTDTQYF
TRBV6-5	TRBJ2-7	once	TRBD2	15	TGTGCCAGCAGTTACTCGCGCGGGAGGGACTACGAGCAGTACTTC	CASSYSRGRDYEQYF
TRBV19	TRBJ1-2	.	.	15	TGTGCCAGTAGTGCACAACAGGGCAGTCACTATGGCTACACCTTC	CASSAQQGSHYGYTF
TRBV5-1	TRBJ2-4	.	.	17	TGCGCCAGCAGCTTGGCCGGCAGGGGATTGGGCAAAAACATTCAGTACTTC	CASSLAGRGLGKNIQYF
TRBV7-8	TRBJ1-5	.	TRBD1	15	TGTGCCAGCAGCCTCCGACAGGGAGCCGGTCAGCCCCAGCATTTT	CASSLRQGAGQPQHF
TRBV18	TRBJ2-5	.	.	15	TGTGCCAGCTCACCACCGGACAGAGGACAAGAGACCCAGTACTTC	CASSPPDRGQETQYF
TRBV5-1	TRBJ1-2	.	.	15	TGCGCCAGCAGCTTGGACAGGCCGGGAGCTCGCGGCTACACCTTC	CASSLDRPGARGYTF
TRBV6-5	TRBJ1-5	.	.	15	TGTGCCAGCAGTTACCGGGGACTGGCCAATCAGCCCCAGCATTTT	CASSYRGLANQPQHF
TRBV19	TRBJ2-7	.	.	14	TGTGCCAGTAGTACCCCGGGGGGCTACTACGAGCAGTACTTC	CASSTPGGYYEQYF
TRBV12-3/TRBV12-4	TRBJ2-5	.	.	11	TGTGCCAGCAGTCAGCAAGAGACCCAGTACTTC	CASSQQETQYF
TRBV5-4	TRBJ2-7	.	.	15	TGTGCCAGCAGCCCCGGTAGGGGGGGGGCCTACGAGCAGTACTTC	CASSPGRGGAYEQYF
TRBV27	TRBJ1-1	.	TRBD1	17	TGTGCCAGCACCCCGGTAGGGGGCCCCGGCATGAACACTGAAGCTTTCTTT	CASTPVGGPGMNTEAFF
TRBV19	TRBJ2-3	.	.	13	TGTGCCAGTAGAACTCTCAACACAGATACGCAGTATTTT	CASRTLNTDTQYF
TRBV6-2/TRBV6-3	TRBJ1-2	once	.	14	TGTGCCAGCAGTAGGGAGTACCTAAACTATGGCTACACCTTC	CASSREYLNYGYTF
TRBV27	TRBJ2-7	.	.	14	TGTGCCAGCAGTGATAGCGGAGGCCTACGCGAGCAGTACTTC	CASSDSGGLREQYF
TRBV11-2	TRBJ2-3	.	.	13	TGTGCCAGCAGCTTAGGGACTACAGATACGCAGTATTTT	CASSLGTTDTQYF
TRBV10-3	TRBJ1-4	.	.	16	TGTGCCATCAGTAGAGGGCCGGTCGCGGTGGGTGAAAAACTGTTTTTT	CAISRGPVAVGEKLFF
TRBV5-1	TRBJ1-3	.	.	17	TGCGCCAGCAGCTTGCGAATGTCGGGTTTCTCTGGAAACACCATATATTTT	CASSLRMSGFSGNTIYF
TRBV19	TRBJ2-1	.	.	15	TGTGCCAGTAGTGCTACTAGTTCTCCGACCAATGAGCAGTTCTTC	CASSATSSPTNEQFF
TRBV13	TRBJ2-3	.	TRBD2	15	TGTGCCAGCATGCAACATTGGGAGGGGCCAGATACGCAGTATTTT	CASMQHWEGPDTQYF
TRBV7-8	TRBJ2-2	.	TRBD2	18	TGTGCCAGCAGCCGTATACTAGCGGGAGGGCAAAGGACCGGGGAGCTGTTTTTT	CASSRILAGGQRTGELFF
TRBV4-1	TRBJ2-7	.	TRBD2	15	TGCGCCAGCAGCCAAGCCACTAGCGGGAGCCACGAGCAGTACTTC	CASSQATSGSHEQYF
TRBV4-2	TRBJ2-2	.	.	18	TGTGCCAGCAGCCAAGATGGAACGCGGGGGCCCGACACCGGGGAGCTGTTTTTT	CASSQDGTRGPDTGELFF
TRBV28	TRBJ2-7	.	.	13	TGTGCCAGCACCCCCCAGTCCTCCTACGAGCAGTACTTC	CASTPQSSYEQYF
TRBV11-3	TRBJ1-4	.	TRBD1	15	TGTGCCAGCAGCTCGGGACAGGGGTTTAATGAAAAACTGTTTTTT	CASSSGQGFNEKLFF
TRBV7-2	TRBJ1-5	.	TRBD1	16	TGTGCCAGCAGCTTAGGGGACAGTTATAGCAATCAGCCCCAGCATTTT	CASSLGDSYSNQPQHF
TRBV27	TRBJ2-1	.	TRBD1	19	TGTGCCAGCAGTTTATCCAGGGACAGGACAGGGGTAAACTACAATGAGCAGTTCTTC	CASSLSRDRTGVNYNEQFF
TRBV4-3	TRBJ1-1	.	.	16	TGCGCCAGCAGCCGGACCCTGGGGGGGATGAACACTGAAGCTTTCTTT	CASSRTLGGMNTEAFF
TRBV7-2	TRBJ1-5	.	.	17	TGTGCCAGCAGCTTAGTGGGGGGGGGACTCGGCAATCAGCCCCAGCATTTT	CASSLVGGGLGNQPQHF
TRBV6-5	TRBJ1-5	.	TRBD1	15	TGTGCCAGCAGCCAGGGGGTTTCGGGCAATCAGCCCCAGCATTTT	CASSQGVSGNQPQHF
TRBV6-5	TRBJ1-4	.	TRBD1	14	TGTGCCAGCAGCCGGACAGGGAGGGGTGAAAAACTGTTTTTT	CASSRTGRGEKLFF
TRBV7-9	TRBJ1-1	.	TRBD1	15	TGTGCCAGCAGCCCTCGGACAGGGGAGAACACTGAAGCTTTCTTT	CASSPRTGENTEAFF
TRBV11-3	TRBJ2-2	.	.	14	TGTGCCAGCAGCTTAGTTCCTACCGGACAGGAGCTGTTTTTT	CASSLVPTGQELFF
TRBV27	TRBJ2-6	.	.	16	TGTGCCAGCAGTTTGGTGACAGCTACTGGGGCCAACGTCCTGACTTTC	CASSLVTATGANVLTF
TRBV29-1	TRBJ1-2	.	.	13	TGCAGCGCGCCCGGAGATCAAAACTATGGCTACACCTTC	CSAPGDQNYGYTF
TRBV7-9	TRBJ2-3	.	.	12	TGTGCCAGCAGCATCTTAGCGGATACGCAGTATTTT	CASSILADTQYF
TRBV7-9	TRBJ1-1	.	TRBD1	14	TGTGCCAGCAGCTTAGGACAGGGGGTCACTGAAGCTTTCTTT	CASSLGQGVTEAFF
TRBV18	TRBJ2-1	.	TRBD2	15	TGTGCCAGCTCATCGTTGACTAGCGGTTACAATGAGCAGTTCTTC	CASSSLTSGYNEQFF
TRBV28	TRBJ1-6	.	.	18	TGTGCCAGCAGTTTAATCGGACAGTTGAGCTCCTATAATTCACCCCTCCACTTT	CASSLIGQLSSYNSPLHF
TRBV6-1	TRBJ2-1	.	.	15	TGTGCCAGCAGTGAAGCGCCTGGCAGTTACAATGAGCAGTTCTTC	CASSEAPGSYNEQFF
TRBV19	TRBJ1-1	.	.	14	TGTGCCAGTAGTACCGTAAATTTGAACACTGAAGCTTTCTTT	CASSTVNLNTEAFF
TRBV3-1/TRBV3-2	TRBJ2-5	.	.	14	TGTGCCAGCAGCCAATTATCGGGGGAAGAGACCCAGTACTTC	CASSQLSGEETQYF
TRBV4-2	TRBJ2-7	.	TRBD2	15	TGTGCCAGCAGCCAAGAGGGCGGGAGCTCCTACGAGCAGTACTTC	CASSQEGGSSYEQYF
TRBV15	TRBJ2-5	.	TRBD2	17	TGTGCCACCAGCAGAGATCGGACTAGCCGGGGGTGGGAGACCCAGTACTTC	CATSRDRTSRGWETQYF
TRBV6-5	TRBJ1-1	.	.	13	TGTGCCAGCAGTTCCCAGGGGACCACTGAAGCTTTCTTT	CASSSQGTTEAFF
TRBV19	TRBJ2-1	.	.	15	TGTGCCAGTAGTATAACGACTATCCCGTACAATGAGCAGTTCTTC	CASSITTIPYNEQFF